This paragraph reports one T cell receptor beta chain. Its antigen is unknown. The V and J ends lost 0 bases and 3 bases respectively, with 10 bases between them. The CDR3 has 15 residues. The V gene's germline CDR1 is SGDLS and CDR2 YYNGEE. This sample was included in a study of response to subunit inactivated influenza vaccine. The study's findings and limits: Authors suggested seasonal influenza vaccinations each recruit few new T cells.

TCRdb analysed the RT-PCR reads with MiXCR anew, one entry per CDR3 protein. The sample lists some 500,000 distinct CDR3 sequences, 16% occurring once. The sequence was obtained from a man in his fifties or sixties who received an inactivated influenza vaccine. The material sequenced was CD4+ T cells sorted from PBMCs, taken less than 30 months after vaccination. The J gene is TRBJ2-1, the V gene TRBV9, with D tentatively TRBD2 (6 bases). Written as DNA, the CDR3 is TGTGCCAGCAGCGTAGGTAGCGGCTTCTACAATGAGCAGTTCTTC. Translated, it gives CASSVGSGFYNEQFF.